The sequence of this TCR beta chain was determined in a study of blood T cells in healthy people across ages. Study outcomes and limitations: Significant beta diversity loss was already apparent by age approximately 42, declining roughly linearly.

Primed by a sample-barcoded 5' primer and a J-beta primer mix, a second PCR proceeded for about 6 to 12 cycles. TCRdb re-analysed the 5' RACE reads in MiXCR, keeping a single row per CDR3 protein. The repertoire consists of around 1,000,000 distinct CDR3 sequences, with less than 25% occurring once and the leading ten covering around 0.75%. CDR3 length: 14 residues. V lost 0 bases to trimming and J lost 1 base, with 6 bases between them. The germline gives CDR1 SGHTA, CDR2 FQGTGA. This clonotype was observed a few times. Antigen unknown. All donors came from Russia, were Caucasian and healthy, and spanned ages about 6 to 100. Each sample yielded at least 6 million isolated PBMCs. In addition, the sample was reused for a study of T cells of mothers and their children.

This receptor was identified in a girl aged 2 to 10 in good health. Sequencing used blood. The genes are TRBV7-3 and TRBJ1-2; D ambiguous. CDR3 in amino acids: CASSLTAGNYGYTF. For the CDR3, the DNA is TGTGCCAGCAGCTTAACGGCGGGTAACTATGGCTACACCTTC.